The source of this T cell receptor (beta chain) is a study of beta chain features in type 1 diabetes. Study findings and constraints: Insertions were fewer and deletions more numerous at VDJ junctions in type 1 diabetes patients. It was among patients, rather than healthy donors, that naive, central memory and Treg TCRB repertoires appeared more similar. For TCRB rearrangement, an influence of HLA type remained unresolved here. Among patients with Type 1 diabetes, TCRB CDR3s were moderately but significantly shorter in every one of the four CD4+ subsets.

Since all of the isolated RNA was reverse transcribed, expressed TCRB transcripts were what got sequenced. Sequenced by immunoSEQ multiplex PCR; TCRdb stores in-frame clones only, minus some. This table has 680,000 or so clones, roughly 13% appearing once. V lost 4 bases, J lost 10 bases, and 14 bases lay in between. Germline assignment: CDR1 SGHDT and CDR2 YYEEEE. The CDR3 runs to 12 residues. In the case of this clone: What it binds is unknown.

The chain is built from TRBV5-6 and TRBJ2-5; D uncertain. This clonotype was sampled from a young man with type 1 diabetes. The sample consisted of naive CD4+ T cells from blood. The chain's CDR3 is CASSTATKGQYF. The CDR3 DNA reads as TGTGCCAGCAGCACGGCCACGAAGGGCCAGTACTTC.